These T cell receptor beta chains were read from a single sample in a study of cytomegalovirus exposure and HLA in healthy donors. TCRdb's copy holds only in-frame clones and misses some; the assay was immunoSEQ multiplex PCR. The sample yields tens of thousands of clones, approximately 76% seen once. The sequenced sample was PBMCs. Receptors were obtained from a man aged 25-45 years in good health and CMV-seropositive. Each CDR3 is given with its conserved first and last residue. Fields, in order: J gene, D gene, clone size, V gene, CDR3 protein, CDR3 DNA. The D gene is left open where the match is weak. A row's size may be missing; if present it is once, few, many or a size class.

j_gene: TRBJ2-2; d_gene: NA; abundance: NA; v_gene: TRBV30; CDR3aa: CAWSGAGELFF; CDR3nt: TGTGCCTGGAGTGGCGCCGGGGAGCTGTTTTTT
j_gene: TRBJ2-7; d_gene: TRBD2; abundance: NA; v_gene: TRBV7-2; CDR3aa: CASSSRSGGRGNEQYF; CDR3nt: TGTGCCAGCAGCTCCAGGAGCGGCGGGAGAGGGAACGAGCAGTACTTC
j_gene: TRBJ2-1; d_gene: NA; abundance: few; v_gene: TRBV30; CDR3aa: CAWNRQVKNNEQFF; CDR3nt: TGTGCCTGGAACAGACAGGTCAAAAACAATGAGCAGTTCTTC
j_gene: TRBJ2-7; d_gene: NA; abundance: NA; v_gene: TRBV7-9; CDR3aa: CSSSLLDEQYF; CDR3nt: TGTTCCAGCAGCTTATTAGACGAGCAGTACTTC
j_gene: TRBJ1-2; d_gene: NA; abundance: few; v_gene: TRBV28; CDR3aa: CASSLNGRGGYTF; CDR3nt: TGTGCCAGCAGTTTAAATGGGCGGGGGGGCTACACCTTC
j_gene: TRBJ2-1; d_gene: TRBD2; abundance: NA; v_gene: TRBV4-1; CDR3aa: CASSQPRLAGGIEQFF; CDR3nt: TGCGCCAGCAGCCAACCCAGACTAGCGGGAGGAATTGAGCAGTTCTTC
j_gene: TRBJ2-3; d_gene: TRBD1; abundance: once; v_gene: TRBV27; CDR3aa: CASSSRAGGRDTQYF; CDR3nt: TGTGCCAGCAGTTCCAGGGCAGGGGGCCGGGATACGCAGTATTTT
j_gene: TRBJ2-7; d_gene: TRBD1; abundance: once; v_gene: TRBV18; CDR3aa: CASSPRNRDRSNEQYF; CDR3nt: TGTGCCAGCTCACCAAGGAACCGGGACAGGTCTAACGAGCAGTACTTC
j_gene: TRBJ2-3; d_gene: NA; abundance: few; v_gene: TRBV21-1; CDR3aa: CAAEQGMGQYF; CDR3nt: TGTGCCGCGGAACAGGGGATGGGGCAGTATTTT
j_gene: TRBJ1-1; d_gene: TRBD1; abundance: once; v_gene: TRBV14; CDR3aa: CASSRQGGTEAFF; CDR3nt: TGTGCCAGCAGCCGACAGGGAGGCACTGAAGCTTTCTTT
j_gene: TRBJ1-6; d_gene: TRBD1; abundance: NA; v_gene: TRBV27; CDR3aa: CASRMTGSSYNSPLHF; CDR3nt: TGTGCCAGCAGGATGACAGGGAGCTCCTATAATTCACCCCTCCACTTT
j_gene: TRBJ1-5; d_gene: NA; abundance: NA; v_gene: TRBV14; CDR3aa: CASSSPGQRNQPQHF; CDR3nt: TGTGCCAGCAGCTCTCCGGGACAACGCAATCAGCCCCAGCATTTT
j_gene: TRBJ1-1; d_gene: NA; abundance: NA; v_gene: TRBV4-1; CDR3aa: CASTQDQAGSILNTEAFF; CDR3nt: TGCGCCAGCACCCAGGATCAGGCCGGCTCCATACTGAACACTGAAGCTTTCTTT
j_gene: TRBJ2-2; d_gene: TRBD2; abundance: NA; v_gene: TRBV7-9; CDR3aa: CASQWTSGFTGELFF; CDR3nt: TGTGCCAGCCAATGGACTAGCGGATTCACCGGGGAGCTGTTTTTT
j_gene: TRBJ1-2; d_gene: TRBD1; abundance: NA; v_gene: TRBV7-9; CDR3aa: CASSPTGTGDRYGYTF; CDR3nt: TGTGCCAGCAGCCCCACCGGGACAGGGGACCGCTATGGCTACACCTTC
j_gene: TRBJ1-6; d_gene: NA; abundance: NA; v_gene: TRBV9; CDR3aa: CASSERGGSYNSPLHF; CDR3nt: TGTGCCAGCAGCGAAAGGGGGGGCTCCTATAATTCACCCCTCCACTTT
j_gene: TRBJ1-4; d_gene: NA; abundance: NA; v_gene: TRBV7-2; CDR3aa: CASSIGAGVREKLFF; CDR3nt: TGTGCCAGCAGCATTGGGGCAGGGGTCAGGGAAAAACTGTTTTTT
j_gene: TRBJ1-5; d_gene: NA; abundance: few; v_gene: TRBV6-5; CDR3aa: CARSQGPGQPQHF; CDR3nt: TGTGCCAGATCACAGGGTCCAGGCCAGCCCCAGCATTTT
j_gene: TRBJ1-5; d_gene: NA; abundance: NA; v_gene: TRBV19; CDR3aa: CASTREGSQPQHF; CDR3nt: TGTGCCAGTACCCGGGAGGGGAGTCAGCCCCAGCATTTT
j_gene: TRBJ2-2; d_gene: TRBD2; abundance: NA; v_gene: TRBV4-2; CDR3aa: CASSQGTSGGAGELFF; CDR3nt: TGTGCCAGCAGCCAAGGGACTAGCGGGGGGGCCGGGGAGCTGTTTTTT
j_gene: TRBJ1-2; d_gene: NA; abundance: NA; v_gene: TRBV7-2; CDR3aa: CASSWDWAGYTF; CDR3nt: TGTGCCAGCAGCTGGGACTGGGCGGGGTACACCTTC
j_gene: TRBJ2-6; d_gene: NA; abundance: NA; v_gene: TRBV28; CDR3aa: CASSRATGQGPGANVLTF; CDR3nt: TGTGCCAGCAGCCGCGCCACAGGGCAGGGCCCTGGGGCCAACGTCCTGACTTTC
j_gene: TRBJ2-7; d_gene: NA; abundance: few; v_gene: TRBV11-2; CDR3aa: CASTGAGVAYEQYF; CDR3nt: TGTGCCAGCACTGGAGCGGGTGTCGCCTACGAGCAGTACTTC
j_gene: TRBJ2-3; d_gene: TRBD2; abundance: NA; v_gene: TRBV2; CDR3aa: CASSDRLRGGTQYF; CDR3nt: TGTGCCAGCAGTGATAGGCTCCGGGGGGGTACGCAGTATTTT
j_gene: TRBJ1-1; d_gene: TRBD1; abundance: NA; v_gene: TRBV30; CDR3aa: CAWSVWGTGPRSEAFF; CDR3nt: TGTGCCTGGAGTGTATGGGGGACAGGGCCCCGAAGTGAAGCTTTCTTT
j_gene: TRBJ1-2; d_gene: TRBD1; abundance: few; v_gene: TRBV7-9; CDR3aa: CASSLAEGAGGYTF; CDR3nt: TGTGCCAGCAGCTTAGCGGAGGGGGCGGGTGGCTACACCTTC
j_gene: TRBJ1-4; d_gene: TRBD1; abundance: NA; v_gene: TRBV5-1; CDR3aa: CASSTGQDMWTNEKLFF; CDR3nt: TGCGCCAGCAGCACGGGACAGGATATGTGGACTAATGAAAAACTGTTTTTT
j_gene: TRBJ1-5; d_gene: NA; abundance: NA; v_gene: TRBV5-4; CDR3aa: CASSLGGAGNQPQHF; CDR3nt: TGTGCCAGCAGCTTGGGAGGCGCAGGCAATCAGCCCCAGCATTTT
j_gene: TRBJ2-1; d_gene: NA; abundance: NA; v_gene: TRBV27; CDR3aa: CASSLGTLNNEQFF; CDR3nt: TGTGCCAGCAGTTTAGGGACACTAAACAATGAGCAGTTCTTC
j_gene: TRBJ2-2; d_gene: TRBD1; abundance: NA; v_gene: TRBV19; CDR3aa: CASSTTWTGTTGELFF; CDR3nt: TGTGCCAGTAGTACCACCTGGACAGGTACCACCGGGGAGCTGTTTTTT
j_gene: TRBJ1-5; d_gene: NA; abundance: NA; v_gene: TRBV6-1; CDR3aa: CASSDYAGNSNQPQHF; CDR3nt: TGTGCCAGCAGTGATTACGCAGGCAATAGCAATCAGCCCCAGCATTTT
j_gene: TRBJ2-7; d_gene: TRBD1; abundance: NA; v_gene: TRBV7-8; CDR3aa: CASSLGDRSPDEQYF; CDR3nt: TGTGCCAGCAGCTTGGGGGACAGGTCTCCTGACGAGCAGTACTTC
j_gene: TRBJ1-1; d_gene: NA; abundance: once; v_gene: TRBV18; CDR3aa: CASSLGQGVEAFF; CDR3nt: TGTGCCAGCTCACTGGGGCAGGGCGTTGAAGCTTTCTTT
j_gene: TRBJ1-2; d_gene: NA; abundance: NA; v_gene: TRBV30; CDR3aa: CAWTRTDYDPYGYTF; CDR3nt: TGTGCCTGGACTAGGACCGACTACGACCCCTATGGCTACACCTTC
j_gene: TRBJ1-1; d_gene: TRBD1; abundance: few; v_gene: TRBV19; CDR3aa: CASSRTGVDTEAFF; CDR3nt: TGTGCCAGTAGTAGGACAGGGGTGGACACTGAAGCTTTCTTT
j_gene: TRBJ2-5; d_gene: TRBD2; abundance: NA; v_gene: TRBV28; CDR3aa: CASSLTSGTLIATQYF; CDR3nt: TGTGCCAGCAGCCTGACTAGCGGGACCCTGATTGCGACCCAGTACTTC
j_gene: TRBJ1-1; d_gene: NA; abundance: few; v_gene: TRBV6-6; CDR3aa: CASRDLFLPMNTEAFF; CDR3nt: TGTGCCAGCAGGGACTTGTTCTTACCGATGAACACTGAAGCTTTCTTT
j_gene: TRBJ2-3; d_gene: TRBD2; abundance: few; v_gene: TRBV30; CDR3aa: CAWSVGLAGTDTQYF; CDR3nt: TGTGCCTGGAGTGTCGGCCTAGCGGGCACAGATACGCAGTATTTT
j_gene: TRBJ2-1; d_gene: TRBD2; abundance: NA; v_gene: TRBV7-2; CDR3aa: CASSLGAGGSNEQFF; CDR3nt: TGTGCCAGCAGCTTAGGGGCGGGAGGTAGTAATGAGCAGTTCTTC
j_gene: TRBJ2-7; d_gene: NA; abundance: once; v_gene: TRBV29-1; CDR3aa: CSVVGGKGYEQYF; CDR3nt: TGCAGCGTTGTTGGCGGGAAGGGGTACGAGCAGTACTTC
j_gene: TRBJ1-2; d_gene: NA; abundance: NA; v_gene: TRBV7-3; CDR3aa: CASSMSGARGYTF; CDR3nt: TGTGCCAGCAGCATGTCAGGGGCGCGTGGCTACACCTTC
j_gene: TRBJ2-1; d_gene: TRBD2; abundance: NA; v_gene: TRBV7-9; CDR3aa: CASSVSGGWNEQFF; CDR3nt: TGTGCCAGCAGCGTAAGCGGGGGGTGGAATGAGCAGTTCTTC
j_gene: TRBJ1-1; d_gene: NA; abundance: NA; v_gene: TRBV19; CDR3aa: CASSMVQVRTEAFF; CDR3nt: TGTGCCAGTAGTATGGTACAGGTTCGTACTGAAGCTTTCTTT
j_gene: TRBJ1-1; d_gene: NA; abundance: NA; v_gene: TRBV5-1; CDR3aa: CASSLQGLMDEAFF; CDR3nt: TGCGCCAGCAGCTTACAGGGTCTTATGGATGAAGCTTTCTTT
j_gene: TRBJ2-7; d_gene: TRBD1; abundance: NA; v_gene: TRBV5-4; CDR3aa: CASSFGTGGHEQYF; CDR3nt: TGTGCCAGCAGCTTTGGGACAGGGGGCCACGAGCAGTACTTC
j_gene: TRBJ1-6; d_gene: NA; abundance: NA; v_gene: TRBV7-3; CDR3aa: CASSPGEGSPLHF; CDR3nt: TGTGCCAGCAGTCCGGGAGAGGGATCACCCCTCCACTTT
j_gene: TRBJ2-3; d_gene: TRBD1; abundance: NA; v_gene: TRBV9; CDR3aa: CASSVRRDRVTDTQYF; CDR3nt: TGTGCCAGCAGCGTCCGCCGGGACAGGGTGACAGATACGCAGTATTTT
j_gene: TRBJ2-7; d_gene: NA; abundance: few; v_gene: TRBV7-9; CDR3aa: CASSSGQTFEGRYEQYF; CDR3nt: TGTGCCAGCAGCTCCGGACAGACCTTTGAGGGTCGGTACGAGCAGTACTTC
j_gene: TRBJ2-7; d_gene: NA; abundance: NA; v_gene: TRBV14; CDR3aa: CASSQDWASVSEQYF; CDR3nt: TGTGCCAGCAGCCAAGATTGGGCGTCCGTTAGCGAGCAGTACTTC
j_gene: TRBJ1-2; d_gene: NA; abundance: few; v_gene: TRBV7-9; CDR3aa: CASSLLERGGGYTF; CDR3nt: TGTGCCAGCAGCTTATTGGAGAGGGGAGGAGGCTACACCTTC